This T cell receptor (beta chain) was recovered during a study of PD-1 blockade in classical Hodgkin lymphoma. TCRdb's table, derived via immunoSEQ multiplex PCR, lists solely in-frame clones and lacks some. The sample holds 90,000 or so clones, roughly 73% seen once. Time point defined: cycle 4 day 1 (C4D1), after five to seven weeks of nivolumab. Each and every patient relapsed after autologous stem cell transplantation, and patients got differing brentuximab vedotin exposure. The CDR3 spans 16 residues. V was cut by 0 bases and J by 5 bases, with 18 bases left in between. Germline CDR1 is SGDLS and CDR2 is YYNGEE.

The chain is built from TRBV9 and TRBJ2-7; D could derive from TRBD1 or TRBD2 (6 bases each). The source of this sequence is a human donor with classical Hodgkin lymphoma. The sequencing used peripheral blood mononuclear cells (PBMCs), collected before the fourth cycle of nivolumab. CDR3 coding DNA: TGTGCCAGCAGCGTAGGACAGGCCCGGGGGATCGACGAGCAGTACTTC. Its translation: CASSVGQARGIDEQYF.